This is a list of T cell receptor beta chains from one sample in a study of T cells in Graves' hyperthyroidism and ophthalmopathy. Using its own MiXCR run on the multiplex PCR reads, TCRdb lists one record per CDR3 protein. Of hundreds of thousands of distinct CDR3 sequences in the sample, 11% to 15% were seen once. The sample consisted of blood. All receptors come from a woman in her twenties or thirties with Graves' hyperthyroidism. Both conserved end residues are part of each CDR3. Fields, in order: CDR3 protein, CDR3 DNA, clone size, J gene, D gene, V gene. D genes are given only for firm matches. Clone size is not always given. Where it is, it says once, few, many or a class for expanded clones.

CAWSPGQGLEKLFF TGTGCCTGGAGTCCGGGACAGGGGTTGGAAAAACTGTTTTTT many TRBJ1-4 TRBD1 TRBV30
CASSNGPDRDRNQPQHF TGTGCCAGCAGTAACGGACCGGACAGGGATCGCAATCAGCCCCAGCATTTT . TRBJ1-5 TRBD1 TRBV2
CACSGLARRRGGYNEQFF TGTGCCTGTTCAGGACTAGCGAGAAGGAGGGGGGGCTACAATGAGCAGTTCTTC . TRBJ2-1 TRBD2 TRBV30
CASSREEEQYF TGTGCCAGCTCACGAGAAGAAGAGCAGTACTTC many TRBJ2-7 . TRBV18
CSARDLGTGGPNTEAFF TGCAGTGCTAGAGATCTCGGGACAGGGGGCCCGAACACTGAAGCTTTCTTT few TRBJ1-1 TRBD1 TRBV20-1
CAISPERAEQYF TGTGCCATCAGTCCCGAGAGGGCCGAGCAGTACTTC . TRBJ2-7 . TRBV10-3
CASTQGSWNTEAFF TGCGCCAGCACCCAGGGGAGCTGGAACACTGAAGCTTTCTTT . TRBJ1-1 . TRBV4-1
CASRGEGTGDLFEQYF TGCGCCAGCAGGGGGGAGGGGACAGGGGACCTTTTCGAGCAGTACTTC . TRBJ2-7 TRBD1 TRBV10-1
CASSQGISYEQYF TGTGCCAGCAGCCAAGGCATTTCCTACGAGCAGTACTTC few TRBJ2-7 . TRBV3-1
CASRPSGTELTEAFF TGTGCCAGCAGACCCTCCGGGACAGAGCTTACTGAAGCTTTCTTT few TRBJ1-1 TRBD1 TRBV6-1
CGGYSEFYNEQFF TGCGGGGGGTACTCCGAATTTTACAATGAGCAGTTCTTC . TRBJ2-1 . TRBV20-1
CASSKGGLNEQYF TGTGCCAGCTCGAAAGGGGGCCTTAACGAGCAGTACTTC . TRBJ2-7 TRBD1 TRBV18
CASSLARLSQPQHF TGTGCCAGCAGCTTAGCTCGGCTGAGTCAGCCCCAGCATTTT many TRBJ1-5 . TRBV7-8
CASSDSGRSYEQYF TGCGCCAGCAGTGACAGCGGGAGAAGCTACGAGCAGTACTTC many TRBJ2-7 TRBD2 TRBV10-1
CASRGVAETQYF TGTGCCAGCAGGGGGGTTGCGGAGACCCAGTACTTC many TRBJ2-5 . TRBV28
CASSFSIQGEYEQYF TGTGCCAGCAGCTTTTCAATACAGGGGGAATACGAGCAGTACTTC . TRBJ2-7 TRBD1 TRBV7-9
CASSWTWDTEAFF TGTGCCAGCAGCTGGACTTGGGACACTGAAGCTTTCTTT many TRBJ1-1 . TRBV5-5
CASSFPDGAFSGNTIYF TGTGCCAGCAGCTTTCCGGACGGGGCATTCTCTGGAAACACCATATATTTT few TRBJ1-3 . TRBV7-8
CASSQGIAKNVQYF TGTGCCAGCAGCCAGGGAATAGCCAAAAACGTTCAGTACTTC . TRBJ2-4 . TRBV3-1
CAGGERESAGELFF TGTGCCGGGGGGGAACGGGAGTCCGCCGGGGAGCTGTTTTTT few TRBJ2-2 TRBD2 TRBV2
CASSLSRQSNQPQHF TGTGCCAGCAGCTTATCGCGACAGAGCAATCAGCCCCAGCATTTT few TRBJ1-5 . TRBV7-2
CASSPDHRGKNIQYF TGCGCCAGCAGCCCGGATCACAGGGGGAAAAACATTCAGTACTTC many TRBJ2-4 TRBD1 TRBV5-1
CAIRTLAGPPNTGELFF TGTGCCATCAGGACCCTAGCGGGCCCACCGAACACCGGGGAGCTGTTTTTT . TRBJ2-2 TRBD2 TRBV10-3
CAWSAGGLVQPQHF TGTGCCTGGAGTGCCGGGGGCCTGGTTCAGCCCCAGCATTTT few TRBJ1-5 . TRBV30
CATSRDRSSYNEQFF TGTGCCACCAGCCGAGACAGGAGCTCCTACAATGAGCAGTTCTTC many TRBJ2-1 . TRBV15
CASSYSRGEYEQYF TGTGCCAGCAGTTACTCCCGAGGGGAGTACGAGCAGTACTTC many TRBJ2-7 . TRBV6-5
CASSYSRGLGELFF TGTGCCAGCAGTTACTCCAGGGGCTTGGGGGAGCTGTTTTTT . TRBJ2-2 . TRBV6-5